This T cell receptor beta chain was sequenced during a study of Ad26.COV2.S vaccination and SARS-CoV-2 variants. On the study more broadly: Once, or twice with 56 days between doses, Ad26.COV2.S was given intramuscularly.

TCRdb's table, derived via immunoSEQ multiplex PCR, lists solely in-frame clones and lacks some. The table lists about 430,000 clones, 75% to 95% of them singletons. General study results and limits: People who got the vaccine or the placebo had similar non-spike TCR breadth.

Regarding this clone: Its antigen is unidentified.

Treatment: 15 to 20 received Ad26.COV2.S at low or high dose, single or two shots; 5 received placebo; per-sample allocation not given. At day 63 after the first vaccine or placebo injection, samples were drawn. The source of this sequence is a person aged 18-65 years who received the Ad26.COV2.S COVID-19 vaccine or a placebo. This material consisted of peripheral blood, taken in a trial of Ad26.COV2.S vaccine versus placebo.

The chain's CDR3 is CASSPMTGLFEKLFF. The DNA of the CDR3 is TGTGCCAGCTCACCGATGACAGGGTTATTTGAAAAACTGTTTTTT. The chain is built from TRBV18 and TRBJ1-4; 7 bases fit TRBD1. V lost 3 bases and J lost 7; bases outside the gene matches: 8. The CDR3 sequence is 15 residues long. Germline lookup yields CDR1 KGHSH and CDR2 LQKENI.